This TCR beta chain was captured by sequencing in a study of blood T cell repertoires in COVID-19. Study context: Acute and convalescent COVID-19 specimens originated in the United States, Italy and Spain. In each case, the material was cDNA or gDNA derived from T cells, B-cell-depleted T cells, or PBMCs.

V lost 6 bases and J lost 8, with 17 bases in between. Germline CDR1 and CDR2: SGHTA and FQGTGA. This CDR3 contains 14 residues. Libraries were prepared by immunoSEQ multiplex PCR; TCRdb keeps only in-frame clonotypes and omits some of them. Seen here are approximately 360,000 clones, roughly 90% observed once, and the top ten hold 1% to 1.5%. The chain has TRBV7-3 and TRBJ1-3, with a possible D match to TRBD1 (6 bases). This clonotype originated in a man in his forties or fifties with acute or convalescent COVID-19. Input material: peripheral blood. CDR3 in DNA: TGTGCCAGCAGTCCATCCGGGACAACGGACACCATATATTTT. The encoded protein is CASSPSGTTDTIYF.